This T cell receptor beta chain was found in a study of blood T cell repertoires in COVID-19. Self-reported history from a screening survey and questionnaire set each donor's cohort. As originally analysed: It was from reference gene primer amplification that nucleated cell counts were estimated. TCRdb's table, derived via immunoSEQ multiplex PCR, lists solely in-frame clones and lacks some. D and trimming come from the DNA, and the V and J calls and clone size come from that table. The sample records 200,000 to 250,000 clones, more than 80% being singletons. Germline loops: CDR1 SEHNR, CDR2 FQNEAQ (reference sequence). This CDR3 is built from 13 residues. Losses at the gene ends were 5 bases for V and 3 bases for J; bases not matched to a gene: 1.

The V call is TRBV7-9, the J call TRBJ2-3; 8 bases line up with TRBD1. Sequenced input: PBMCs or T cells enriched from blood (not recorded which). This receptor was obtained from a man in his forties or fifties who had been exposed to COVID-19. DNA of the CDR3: TGTGCCAGCAGCACAGGGGGGACAGATACGCAGTATTTT. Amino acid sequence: CASSTGGTDTQYF. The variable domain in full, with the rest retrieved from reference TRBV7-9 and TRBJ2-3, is DTGVSQNPRHKITKRGQNVTFRCDPISEHNRLYWYRQTLGQGPEFLTYFQNEAQLEKSRLLSDRFSAERPKGSFSTLEIQRTEQGDSAMYLCASSTGGTDTQYFGPGTRLTVL.